The rows below give T cell receptor beta chains drawn from one sample of a study of CD8 T cells in ankylosing spondylitis. TCRdb processed the 5' RACE reads anew with MiXCR; each CDR3 protein has one entry. The sample lists more than 200,000 distinct CDR3 sequences, roughly a quarter occurring once. The sequencing sample was made of blood, either unsorted or a sorted T cell fraction (not recorded which). Every receptor here comes from a male donor with ankylosing spondylitis or in good health (not recorded which). CDR3s include the opening cysteine and the closing phenylalanine or tryptophan. A D gene is named only where the DNA matches it firmly. Size is stated for part of the rows, as once, few or many counts, or as a class when the clone is expanded.

TRBJ1-2,TRBV5-1,many,NA,TGCGCCAGCAGCGAGGACGGGATAAACTATGGCTACACCTTC,CASSEDGINYGYTF
TRBJ1-4,TRBV12-3/TRBV12-4,few,TRBD1,TGTGCCAGCAGAGACAGGGCTAATGAAAAACTGTTTTTT,CASRDRANEKLFF
TRBJ1-1,TRBV5-1,many,NA,TGCGCCAGCAGCTTGGACGGGACAACCCCTGAAGCTTTCTTT,CASSLDGTTPEAFF
TRBJ2-2,TRBV12-3/TRBV12-4,NA,TRBD1,TGTACCTTCAGTTTAGGGGACAGGACTACGAACACCGGGGAGCTGTTTTTT,CTFSLGDRTTNTGELFF
TRBJ2-3,TRBV14,few,TRBD2,TGTGCCAGCAGCCACCTCGGCGGGGGGGCGACGGTTACGCAGTATTTT,CASSHLGGGATVTQYF
TRBJ2-7,TRBV15,NA,NA,TGTGCCACCAGCAGAGATAGCCCGGGGATCTACGAGCAGTACTTC,CATSRDSPGIYEQYF
TRBJ2-1,TRBV29-1,NA,NA,TGCAGCTGGGGAGAAGGTCGCAATGAGCAGTTCTTC,CSWGEGRNEQFF
TRBJ2-6,TRBV25-1,NA,NA,TGTGCCAGCAGTGAATTTAGCTCTGGGGCCAACGTCCTGACTTTC,CASSEFSSGANVLTF
TRBJ2-7,TRBV6-5,once,TRBD1,TGTGCCAGCAGTTACCGGACAGGAACCTACGAGCAGTACTTC,CASSYRTGTYEQYF
TRBJ2-2,TRBV3-1,many,NA,TGTGCCAGCAGCCAAGGGCCGGCCGCGAACACCGGGGAGCTGTTTTTT,CASSQGPAANTGELFF
TRBJ2-2,TRBV7-2,many,NA,TGTGCCAGCAGCTTACTGCAGGCCGGGGAGCTGTTTTTT,CASSLLQAGELFF
TRBJ2-1,TRBV20-1,few,TRBD2,TGCAGTGCTAGGGGCGGGGGGACTTACAATGAGCAGTTCTTC,CSARGGGTYNEQFF
TRBJ2-7,TRBV5-5,NA,NA,TGTGCCAGCAGCTTTGGACGCCGGATGGGGGGCGAGCAGTACTTC,CASSFGRRMGGEQYF
TRBJ2-5,TRBV12-3/TRBV12-4,few,NA,TGTGCCAGCAGTCACTGGGACGTAGCGTACCAAGAGACCCAGTACTTC,CASSHWDVAYQETQYF
TRBJ1-4,TRBV29-1,many,NA,TGCAGCGTTGAAGACCCCGGACGAGAAAAACTGTTTTTT,CSVEDPGREKLFF
TRBJ2-7,TRBV29-1,many,NA,TGCAGCGTTGAGATGGGGGGCGAGCAGTACTTC,CSVEMGGEQYF
TRBJ1-2,TRBV5-5,many,NA,TGTGCCAGCAGCTCAGGGGTGACTCCTGGCTACACCTTC,CASSSGVTPGYTF
TRBJ2-7,TRBV12-3/TRBV12-4,NA,NA,TGTGCCAGCAGTTTCGAAGGTTACGAGCAGTACTTC,CASSFEGYEQYF
TRBJ2-7,TRBV20-1,many,TRBD1,TGCAGTGCTAGAGATGGGGGACAGGGATCGGGGGAGCAGTACTTC,CSARDGGQGSGEQYF
TRBJ1-2,TRBV7-2,many,NA,TGTGCCAGCAGCCTTCAACGGGACTATGGCTACACCTTC,CASSLQRDYGYTF
TRBJ2-7,TRBV12-3/TRBV12-4,few,NA,TGTGCCAGCAGTTTACGGCCGGGGCTAGCCTACGAGCAGTACTTC,CASSLRPGLAYEQYF
TRBJ1-1,TRBV6-1,NA,NA,TGTGCCACCTCCCTGCGCACTGAAGCTTTCTTT,CATSLRTEAFF
TRBJ1-4,TRBV11-2,NA,NA,TGTGCCAGCAGCTTAGCAGGGGCCCCTAATGAAAAACTGTTTTTT,CASSLAGAPNEKLFF
TRBJ1-2,TRBV12-3/TRBV12-4,few,NA,TGTGCCAGCAGTTTAGGAGCTAACTATGGCTACACCTTC,CASSLGANYGYTF
TRBJ2-3,TRBV7-8,few,TRBD2,TGTGCCAGCAGCTCGAGGGCTAGCGGGGGGGCAGATACGCAGTATTTT,CASSSRASGGADTQYF
TRBJ2-2,TRBV12-3/TRBV12-4,NA,TRBD1,TGTGCCAGCACTTGGGGACAGGGGAACGGGGAGCTGTTTTTT,CASTWGQGNGELFF
TRBJ2-3,TRBV29-1,NA,NA,TGCAGCGTTGAAGAGGGGGTAGCCCCAGATACGCAGTATTTT,CSVEEGVAPDTQYF
TRBJ2-7,TRBV6-5,few,NA,TGTGCCAGCAGTTACGAGTCGGGACTTTCGTACGAGCAGTACTTC,CASSYESGLSYEQYF
TRBJ2-5,TRBV6-5,many,NA,TGTGCCAGCAGTTTACCGCAGATTCCGGAGACCCAGTACTTC,CASSLPQIPETQYF
TRBJ2-3,TRBV25-1,many,TRBD1,TGTGCCAGCAGTTTGGCCGGGACAGGGCTTGTTGGTACGCAGTATTTT,CASSLAGTGLVGTQYF
TRBJ2-3,TRBV20-1,few,TRBD2,TGCAGTGCTAGTTCCCTAGCGGGGGGGCGGGTAACAGATACGCAGTATTTT,CSASSLAGGRVTDTQYF